This TCR beta chain appears in the sequencing data of a study of response to subunit inactivated influenza vaccine. TCRdb reprocessed the RT-PCR reads with MiXCR, giving one entry per CDR3 protein. The sample contains 500,000 to 750,000 distinct CDR3 sequences, 14% of which appear only once. This clonotype was detected only a few times. From germline, CDR1 is MNHEY and CDR2 SMNVEV (reference sequence). The CDR3 totals 15 residues. V was shortened by 4 bases and J by 2 bases, with 12 bases between the two germline ends. The sequences come from PBMCs from blood, collected 11 to 12 days after vaccination. This TCR came from a man aged 50 or older who received an inactivated influenza vaccine. The V gene is TRBV27, the J gene TRBJ1-5; D ambiguous. CDR3 nucleotide sequence: TGTGCCAGCAGTTCGGAACGGCGGGGCAATCAGCCCCAGCATTTT. Amino acids: CASSSERRGNQPQHF.